The 12 T cell receptor beta chains in this list originate from one sample, sequenced in a study of OX40 agonist ivuxolimab in advanced cancers. The repertoire was sequenced with immunoSEQ multiplex PCR; TCRdb's copy has only in-frame clones and lacks some. Seen here are some 11,000 clones, 69% observed once, and the top ten hold 10% to 15%. The material was CD4+ or CD8+ T cells sorted from blood, obtained in a trial of the OX40 agonist ivuxolimab. The receptor set was obtained from an adult with an advanced solid tumor such as melanoma, head and neck, liver or kidney cancer.

This clone showed up just once. The chain recombines TRBV28 with TRBJ1-1; the match to TRBD1 covers 8 bases. The germline CDR1 and CDR2 sequences are MDHEN and SYDVKM. The CDR3 is 15 residues long. The V gene end was trimmed by 5 bases and the J gene end by 3 bases; junction bases not matched to a gene: 8. CDR3 DNA sequence: TGTGCCAGCAGTCTCGGACAGGGCTCTTACACTGAAGCTTTCTTT. It encodes CASSLGQGSYTEAFF. The whole variable domain, remainder taken from reference TRBV28 and TRBJ1-1, is DVKVTQSSRYLVKRTGEKVFLECVQDMDHENMFWYRQDPGLGLRLIYFSYDVKMKEKGDIPEGYSVSREKKERFSLILESASTNQTSMYLCASSLGQGSYTEAFFGQGTRLTVV.

The rearrangement joins TRBV10-2 to TRBJ2-3, with TRBD2 matching over 12 bases. J gave up 0 bases and V 3 bases, and 4 bases lay outside the gene matches. The CDR3 runs 17 residues. Per the germline V gene, CDR1 is WSHSY and CDR2 is SAAADI. CDR3 sequence: CASSDSLAGGSTDTQYF. DNA of the CDR3: TGCGCCAGCAGTGACAGTCTAGCGGGGGGGAGCACAGATACGCAGTATTTT.

As concerns this clone: The junction does not match germline at one end; this may be a read error. V and J are TRBV7-7 and TRBJ2-5; tentative D call: TRBD2 (6 bases). Germline CDR1 reads SSHAT; CDR2 reads FNYEAQ (reference sequence). The length of the CDR3 is 15 residues. The CDR3 reads CASSLFGSSQETQYF. The CDR3 DNA reads as TGTGCTAGCAGCTTATTCGGGAGTAGCCAAGAGACCCAGTACTTC. The variable domain in full, completed from reference TRBV7-7 and TRBJ2-5, reads GAGVSQSPRYKVTKRGQDVTLRCDPISSHATLYWYQQALGQGPEFLTYFNYEAQPDKSGLPSDRFSAERPEGSISTLTIQRTEQRDSAMYRCASSLFGSSQETQYFGPGTRLLVL.

The CDR3: CASSEGPGSGYEQYF. The CDR3 DNA is TGTGCCAGCAGTGAAGGGCCAGGCAGCGGCTACGAGCAGTACTTC. This chain connects TRBV2 to TRBJ2-7; weak D call: TRBD2 (5 bases). The germline CDR1 and CDR2 sequences are SNHLY and FYNNEI. V lost 1 base and J lost 3, with 13 bases in between. CDR3 length: 15 amino acids.

This clone came up a few times. V and J are TRBV4-1 and TRBJ2-1, with 15 nucleotides matching TRBD2. This CDR3 region has 19 residues. The junction had 6 bases not matched to a gene; V was cut back by 3 bases and J by 0 bases. Per germline, CDR1 MGHRA and CDR2 YSYEKL. The CDR3 sequence: CASSHPGTSGGSSYNEQFF. Here the CDR3 DNA reads TGCGCCAGCAGCCACCCGGGGACTAGCGGGGGGAGCTCCTACAATGAGCAGTTCTTC.

The chain uses TRBV29-1 and TRBJ2-7; no firm D call. Looked up from germline, CDR1 is SQVTM and CDR2 is ANQGSEA. The CDR3 extends over 14 amino acids. Trimming removed 4 bases at V and 4 bases at J, with 17 bases between. The CDR3 loop reads CSVAEFGGIYEQYF. The CDR3 nucleotides read TGCAGCGTTGCGGAGTTTGGTGGCATTTACGAGCAGTACTTC.

This clone was picked up one time. The V call is TRBV10-3, the J call TRBJ2-1; 9 bases map to TRBD2. Trimming took 0 bases from V and 5 from J; bases not matched to a gene: 5. CDR3 length equals 16 residues. Germline V gives CDR1 ENHRY, CDR2 SYGVKD. CDR3 DNA: TGTGCCATCAGTGAGTCGAGCGGGGGGCTTAACAATGAGCAGTTCTTC. It translates to CAISESSGGLNNEQFF.

The rearrangement uses TRBV5-6 and TRBJ2-1; 8 bases match TRBD1. Germline CDR1 and CDR2: SGHDT and YYEEEE. Trimming removed 4 bases from V and 5 bases from J; junction bases left unmatched: 8. This CDR3 comprises 15 residues. The CDR3 reads CASSIGQGPDNEQFF. CDR3 sequence (DNA): TGTGCCAGCAGCATCGGACAGGGACCCGACAATGAGCAGTTCTTC. The full variable domain, rest sourced from reference TRBV5-6 and TRBJ2-1, is DAGVTQSPTHLIKTRGQQVTLRCSPKSGHDTVSWYQQALGQGPQFIFQYYEEEERQRGNFPDRFSGHQFPNYSSELNVNALLLGDSALYLCASSIGQGPDNEQFFGPGTRLTVL.

This clone appeared a few times. The chain is built from TRBV29-1 and TRBJ1-1; 10 bases align to TRBD1. This CDR3 comprises 13 residues. Germline trimming cut 4 bases from V and 5 bases from J; bases unmatched to any gene: 4. Per germline, CDR1 SQVTM and CDR2 ANQGSEA. The CDR3 DNA sequence: TGCAGCGTTGGGACAGGGGGGGAGACTGAAGCTTTCTTT. It encodes CSVGTGGETEAFF.

The V and J genes are TRBV13 and TRBJ2-3; D is unresolved. Germline V gene lookup returns CDR1 PRHDT and CDR2 FYEKMQ (reference sequence). V was pared by 0 bases and J by 3 bases, with 7 bases between. This CDR3 region has 14 residues. The CDR3 DNA reads as TGTGCCAGCAGCTTAGGCCTAAGAACAGATACGCAGTATTTT. It is translated as CASSLGLRTDTQYF.

The chain combines TRBV5-1 with TRBJ1-3; D gene uncertain. CDR1 SGHRS and CDR2 YFSETQ come from the germline V gene. Trimming pared 4 bases from V and 0 bases from J, leaving 11 bases between. The CDR3 loop spans 15 amino acids. CDR3 coding DNA: TGCGCCAGCAGCCCCGACGGAGGCTCTGGAAACACCATATATTTT. It specifies CASSPDGGSGNTIYF. The complete variable domain, with remaining parts taken from reference TRBV5-1 and TRBJ1-3, reads KAGVTQTPRYLIKTRGQQVTLSCSPISGHRSVSWYQQTPGQGLQFLFEYFSETQRNKGNFPGRFSGRQFSNSRSEMNVSTLELGDSALYLCASSPDGGSGNTIYFGEGSWLTVV.

This clone was detected a few times. V and J are TRBV28 and TRBJ2-3, with D maybe TRBD2 (6 bases). The CDR3 is 16 amino acids. V was cut by 5 bases and J by 1 base, with 16 bases left in between. Germline V gene lookup returns CDR1 MDHEN and CDR2 SYDVKM. CDR3 sequence: CASSPVGGAGTDTQYF. For the CDR3, the DNA is TGTGCCAGCAGTCCCGTTGGAGGGGCCGGCACAGATACGCAGTATTTT.